The source of this TCR beta chain is a study of CD4 T cells in relation to SARS-CoV-2 and coronaviruses. Study overall: Patient ages ranged from about 20 to 72, median 38.

Only in-frame clones appear in the TCRdb table, and some are missing; sequencing was by immunoSEQ multiplex PCR. The sample records approximately 11,000 clones, around 86% being singletons. This clone was detected a few times. Antigen specificity is unknown. Study-level points and caveats: No crossreactivity against non-spike viral proteins was tested here.

Trimming cost V 4 bases and J 1 base, with 17 bases left between them. From germline, CDR1 is MNHEY and CDR2 SMNVEV (reference sequence). The length of the CDR3 is 17 residues. This TCR was sampled from an adult with COVID-19. The V and J genes are TRBV27 and TRBJ1-5, with D possibly matching TRBD1 (6 bases). Sequences were obtained from naive CD4+ T cells from PBMCs. The sample's subset: naive CD4+ T cells isolated by negative enrichment. CDR3 region: CASSSRKTGKSNQPQHF. CDR3 DNA sequence: TGTGCCAGCAGTTCGCGTAAGACAGGAAAAAGCAATCAGCCCCAGCATTTT.